This TCR beta chain stems from a study of shared clonotypes between healthy human individuals. As defined, naive CD8 cells were CD45RO-negative and positively selected for CCR7, with terminally differentiated effector memory CD45RA+ cells excluded. V was shortened by 10 bases and J by 1 base, with 10 bases between the two germline ends. The CDR3 loop spans 12 amino acids. Germline V gives CDR1 SGHTA, CDR2 FQGNSA. Generated by immunoSEQ multiplex PCR, the TCRdb table keeps only in-frame clones and is missing some. This sample has approximately 2,000,000 clones, with around 95% found just once. This receptor was taken from a young man in good health. Some clones in this sample may be carry-over from other donors' samples. Sample: naive CD8+ T cells from PBMCs. The genes are TRBV7-2 and TRBJ1-2; no definite D call. CDR3 amino acids: CATTQFNYGYTF. Written as DNA, the CDR3 is TGTGCCACCACACAGTTTAACTATGGCTACACCTTC.